The source of this TCR beta chain is a study of shared clonotypes between healthy human individuals. Data came from immunoSEQ multiplex PCR; TCRdb stores just in-frame clones and leaves some out. The table has 950,000 to 1,300,000 clones, roughly 70% seen once; the top ten hold around 1.5%. Negatively enriched CD4+ T cells were divided by CD45RA into naive and memory. With respect to this clone: The antigen is undetermined.

The CDR3 extends over 15 amino acids. Germline V gene lookup returns CDR1 MNHEY and CDR2 SVGAGI. J lost 7 bases, V lost 0 bases, and 2 bases had no gene match. Study results and caveats: Clonotype sharing across donors was expected to vary with sequencing depth. Only a few donors were included, so the genetic and exposure-history diversity represented was limited.

Sequenced: memory CD4+ T cells sorted from blood. The subset is: CD45RA-negative fraction. This rearrangement joins TRBV6-5 to TRBJ2-1, with TRBD2 matching over 11 bases. The clonotype was recovered from a man aged 18 to 35 in good health. The CDR3 sequence: CASSYSTSGTNEQFF. The CDR3 coding sequence is TGTGCCAGCAGTTACTCGACTAGCGGGACGAATGAGCAGTTCTTC.